This T cell receptor beta chain emerged from a study of blood T cell repertoires in COVID-19. Study information: COVID-19 samples collected from the United States, Italy and Spain covered acute and convalescent phases.

In the study's own analysis: For nucleated cells, counts were estimated from reference gene primer amplification. The method was immunoSEQ multiplex PCR; TCRdb's version includes in-frame clones alone and lacks a portion of them. V and J calls and clone size follow that table, whereas D and trimming were derived from the DNA. The table has over 25,000 clones, 70% to 90% seen once. The CDR3 length is 16 residues. Germline V gives CDR1 LNHNV, CDR2 YYDKDF (reference sequence). V was clipped by 1 base and J by 7 bases; unmatched bases: 7. The material sequenced was peripheral blood. This receptor was taken from a human donor in a cohort sampled during active COVID-19. The donor label of this sample is uncertain. This rearrangement joins TRBV15 to TRBJ2-7; TRBD2 aligns across 13 bases. For the CDR3, the DNA is TGTGCCACCAGCAGAGGGACTAGCGGGAGAAGTGAAGAGCAGTACTTC. Translated: CATSRGTSGRSEEQYF.